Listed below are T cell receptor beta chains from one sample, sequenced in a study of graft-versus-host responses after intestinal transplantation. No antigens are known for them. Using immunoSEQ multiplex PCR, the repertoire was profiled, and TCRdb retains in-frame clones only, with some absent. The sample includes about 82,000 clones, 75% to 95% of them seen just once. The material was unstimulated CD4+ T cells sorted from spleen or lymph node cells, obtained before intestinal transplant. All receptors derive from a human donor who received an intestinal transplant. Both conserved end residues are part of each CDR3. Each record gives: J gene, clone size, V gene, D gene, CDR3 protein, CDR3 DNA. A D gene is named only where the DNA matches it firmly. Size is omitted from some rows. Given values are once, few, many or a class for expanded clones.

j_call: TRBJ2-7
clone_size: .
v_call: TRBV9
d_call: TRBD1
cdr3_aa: CASSVGTGGPTYEQYF
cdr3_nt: TGTGCCAGCAGCGTCGGGACAGGGGGCCCCACCTACGAGCAGTACTTC

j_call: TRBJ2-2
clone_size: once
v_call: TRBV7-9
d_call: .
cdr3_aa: CASSFYGGELFF
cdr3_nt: TGTGCCAGCAGCTTTTACGGCGGGGAGCTGTTTTTT

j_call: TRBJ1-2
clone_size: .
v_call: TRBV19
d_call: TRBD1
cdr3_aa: CASSIAEQGVYGYTF
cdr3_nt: TGTGCCAGTAGTATAGCTGAACAGGGGGTGTATGGCTACACCTTC

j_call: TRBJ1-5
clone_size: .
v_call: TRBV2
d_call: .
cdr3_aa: CASNWGQNNQPQHF
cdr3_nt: TGTGCCAGCAATTGGGGACAAAACAATCAGCCCCAGCATTTT

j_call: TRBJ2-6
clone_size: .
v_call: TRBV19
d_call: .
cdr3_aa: CASSIDQPHRKTSGANVLTF
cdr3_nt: TGTGCCAGTAGTATAGATCAGCCCCACAGAAAAACATCCGGGGCCAACGTCCTGACTTTC

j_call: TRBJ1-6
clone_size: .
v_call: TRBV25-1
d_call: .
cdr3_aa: CASSELGGTLVGNSPLHF
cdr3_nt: TGTGCCAGCAGTGAACTGGGAGGGACATTGGTAGGCAATTCACCCCTCCACTTT

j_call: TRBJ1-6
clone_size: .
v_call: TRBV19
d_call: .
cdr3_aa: CASSITGTKSSYNSPLHF
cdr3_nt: TGTGCCAGTAGTATTACCGGGACAAAGAGCTCCTATAATTCACCCCTCCACTTT

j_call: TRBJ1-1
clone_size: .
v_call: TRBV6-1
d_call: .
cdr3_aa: CASSDTLENTEAFF
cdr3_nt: TGTGCCAGCAGTGACACGTTAGAGAACACTGAAGCTTTCTTT

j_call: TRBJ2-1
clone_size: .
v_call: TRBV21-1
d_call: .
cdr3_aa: CASSPRGGAGDDEQFF
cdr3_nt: TGTGCCAGCAGCCCCCGCGGGGGGGCCGGCGACGATGAGCAGTTCTTC

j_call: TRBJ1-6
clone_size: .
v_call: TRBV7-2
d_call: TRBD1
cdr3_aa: CASSSGTGNSPLHF
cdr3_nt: TGTGCCAGCAGCTCCGGGACAGGCAATTCACCCCTCCACTTT

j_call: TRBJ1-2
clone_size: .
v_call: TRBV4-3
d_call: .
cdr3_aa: CASSQESSSRTLFYGYTF
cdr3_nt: TGCGCCAGCAGCCAAGAAAGTAGCTCACGGACACTTTTTTATGGCTACACCTTC

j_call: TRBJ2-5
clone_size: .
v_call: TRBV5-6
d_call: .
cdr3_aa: CASSFYEQETQYF
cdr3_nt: TGTGCCAGCAGCTTTTACGAGCAAGAGACCCAGTACTTC

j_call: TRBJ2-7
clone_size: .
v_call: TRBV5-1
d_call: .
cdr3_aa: CASSLLGTPSTYEQYF
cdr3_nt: TGCGCCAGCAGCCTCCTGGGGACTCCTTCGACCTACGAGCAGTACTTC

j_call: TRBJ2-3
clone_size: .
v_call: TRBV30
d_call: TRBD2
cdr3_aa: CAWSAGTSSNSDTQYF
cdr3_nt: TGTGCCTGGAGTGCGGGGACTAGCTCTAATTCAGATACGCAGTATTTT

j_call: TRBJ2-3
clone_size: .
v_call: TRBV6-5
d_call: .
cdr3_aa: CASSPGQNTDTQYF
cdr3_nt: TGTGCCAGCAGTCCAGGACAGAACACAGATACGCAGTATTTT

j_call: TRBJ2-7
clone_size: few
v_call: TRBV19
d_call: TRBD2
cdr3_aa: CATATQGGASYEQYF
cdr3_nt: TGTGCCACTGCGACTCAGGGAGGGGCCTCCTACGAGCAGTACTTC

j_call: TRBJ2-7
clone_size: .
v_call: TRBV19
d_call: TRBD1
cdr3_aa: CASSIRSTGGAYEQYF
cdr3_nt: TGTGCCAGTAGTATTAGGTCCACAGGGGGTGCCTACGAGCAGTACTTC

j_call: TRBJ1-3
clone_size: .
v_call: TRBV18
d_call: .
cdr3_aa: CASSSNLDSDTIYF
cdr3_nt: TGTGCCAGCTCATCAAATCTCGACTCTGACACCATATATTTT

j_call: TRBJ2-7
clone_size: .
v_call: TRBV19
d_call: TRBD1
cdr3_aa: CASSGGQGGAYEQYF
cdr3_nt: TGTGCCAGTAGTGGGGGACAGGGGGGGGCCTACGAGCAGTACTTC

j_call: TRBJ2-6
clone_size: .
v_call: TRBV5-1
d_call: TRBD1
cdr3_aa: CASSPPGTGFGANVLTF
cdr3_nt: TGCGCCAGCAGCCCGCCCGGGACAGGGTTCGGGGCCAACGTCCTGACTTTC

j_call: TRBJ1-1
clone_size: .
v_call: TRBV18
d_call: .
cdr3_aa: CASSPIGGAPLNTEAFF
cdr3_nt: TGTGCCAGCTCACCTATAGGGGGGGCGCCCCTTAACACTGAAGCTTTCTTT

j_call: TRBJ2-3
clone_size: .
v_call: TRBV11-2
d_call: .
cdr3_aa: CASSLVGGTSTDTQYF
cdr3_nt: TGTGCCAGCAGCTTAGTTGGCGGCACTAGCACAGATACGCAGTATTTT

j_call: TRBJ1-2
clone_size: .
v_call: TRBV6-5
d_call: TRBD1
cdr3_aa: CASGTGGYGYTF
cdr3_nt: TGTGCCAGCGGGACAGGGGGCTATGGCTACACCTTC

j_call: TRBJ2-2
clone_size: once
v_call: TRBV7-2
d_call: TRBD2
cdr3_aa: CASSLAGLAGPNTGELFF
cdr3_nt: TGTGCCAGCAGCTTAGCGGGACTAGCGGGACCGAACACCGGGGAGCTGTTTTTT

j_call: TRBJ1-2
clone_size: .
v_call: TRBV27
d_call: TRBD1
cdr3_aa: CASSPGGKPGQVVGYTF
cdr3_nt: TGTGCCAGCAGTCCAGGAGGGAAACCGGGACAGGTGGTAGGCTACACCTTC

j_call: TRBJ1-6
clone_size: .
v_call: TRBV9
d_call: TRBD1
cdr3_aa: CASSVEDRLLERSPLHF
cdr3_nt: TGTGCCAGCAGCGTAGAGGACAGGCTCCTGGAGAGGTCACCCCTCCACTTT

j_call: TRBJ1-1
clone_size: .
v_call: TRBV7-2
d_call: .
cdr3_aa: CASSLFSAGNGDTEAFF
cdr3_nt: TGTGCCAGCAGCTTATTTTCGGCGGGGAATGGGGACACTGAAGCTTTCTTT

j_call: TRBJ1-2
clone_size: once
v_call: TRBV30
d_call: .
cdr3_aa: CAWNNNRNNYGYTF
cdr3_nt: TGTGCCTGGAATAACAACAGGAATAACTATGGCTACACCTTC

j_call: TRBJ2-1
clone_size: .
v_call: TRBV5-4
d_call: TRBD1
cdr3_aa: CASSQGTGELRHEQFF
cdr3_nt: TGTGCCAGCAGCCAGGGGACAGGGGAACTCCGGCATGAGCAGTTCTTC

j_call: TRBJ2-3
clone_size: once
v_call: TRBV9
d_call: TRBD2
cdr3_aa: CASSFSPGLAGGTDTQYF
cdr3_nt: TGTGCCAGCAGCTTCTCCCCGGGACTAGCGGGGGGCACAGATACGCAGTATTTT

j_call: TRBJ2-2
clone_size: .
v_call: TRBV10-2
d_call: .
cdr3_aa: CASSRQALNTGELFF
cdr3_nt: TGCGCCAGCAGCAGACAGGCCCTCAACACCGGGGAGCTGTTTTTT

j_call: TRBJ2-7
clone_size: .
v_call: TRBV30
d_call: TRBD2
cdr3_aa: CAWSVRRGRGAEQYF
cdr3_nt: TGTGCCTGGAGTGTACGGCGGGGGCGGGGGGCCGAGCAGTACTTC

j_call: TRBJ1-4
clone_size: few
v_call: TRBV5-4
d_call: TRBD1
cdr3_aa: CASSFRDRAEKLFF
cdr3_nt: TGTGCCAGCAGCTTCCGGGACAGGGCTGAAAAACTGTTTTTT

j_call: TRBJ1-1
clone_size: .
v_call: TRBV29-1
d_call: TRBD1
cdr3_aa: CSVIQGMNTEAFF
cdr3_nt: TGCAGCGTGATACAGGGGATGAACACTGAAGCTTTCTTT

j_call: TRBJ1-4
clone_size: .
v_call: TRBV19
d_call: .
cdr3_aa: CASSMQATNEKLFF
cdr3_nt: TGTGCCAGTAGTATGCAGGCAACTAATGAAAAACTGTTTTTT

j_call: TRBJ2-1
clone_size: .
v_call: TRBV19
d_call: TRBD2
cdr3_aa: CASSMLAGGLNEQFF
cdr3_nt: TGTGCCAGTAGTATGTTAGCGGGGGGGCTCAATGAGCAGTTCTTC

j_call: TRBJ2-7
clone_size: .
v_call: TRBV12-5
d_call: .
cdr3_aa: CASGPIEGEQYF
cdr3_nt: TGTGCTAGTGGTCCAATCGAGGGAGAGCAGTACTTC

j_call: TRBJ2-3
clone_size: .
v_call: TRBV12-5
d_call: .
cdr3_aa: CASGPHSYTQYF
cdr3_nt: TGTGCTAGTGGTCCCCACAGCTATACGCAGTATTTT

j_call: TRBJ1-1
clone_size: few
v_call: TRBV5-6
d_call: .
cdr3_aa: CASSRRSVGATEAFF
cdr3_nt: TGTGCCAGCAGCAGAAGGAGTGTAGGGGCCACTGAAGCTTTCTTT

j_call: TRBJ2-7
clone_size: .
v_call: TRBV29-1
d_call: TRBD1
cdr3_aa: CSVGQGAGDEQYF
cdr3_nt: TGCAGCGTTGGACAGGGGGCGGGTGACGAGCAGTACTTC

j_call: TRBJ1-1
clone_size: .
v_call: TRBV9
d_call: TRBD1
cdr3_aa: CASSVGDSEAFF
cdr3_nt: TGTGCCAGCAGCGTAGGGGACAGTGAAGCTTTCTTT

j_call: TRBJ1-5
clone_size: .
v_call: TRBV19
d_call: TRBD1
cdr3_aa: CASSRGRDRNEPQHF
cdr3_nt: TGTGCCAGTAGTAGGGGCCGGGACAGAAATGAACCCCAGCATTTT

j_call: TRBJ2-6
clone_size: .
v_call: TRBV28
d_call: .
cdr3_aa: CASSSLSGANVLTF
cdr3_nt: TGTGCCAGCAGTAGCCTCTCTGGGGCCAACGTCCTGACTTTC

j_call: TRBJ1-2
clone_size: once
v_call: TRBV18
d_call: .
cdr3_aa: CASSPSDSYGYTF
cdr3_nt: TGTGCCAGCTCACCATCGGACAGCTATGGCTACACCTTC

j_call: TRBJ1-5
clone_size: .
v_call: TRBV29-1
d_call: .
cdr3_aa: CSVEDRQGGNRAQHF
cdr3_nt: TGCAGCGTTGAAGATCGGCAGGGTGGGAATAGAGCCCAGCATTTT

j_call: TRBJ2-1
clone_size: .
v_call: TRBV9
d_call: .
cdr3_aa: CASSVGQNNEQFF
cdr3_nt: TGTGCCAGCAGCGTAGGACAGAACAATGAGCAGTTCTTC

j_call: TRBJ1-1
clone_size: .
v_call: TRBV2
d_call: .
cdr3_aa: CASRYRWGDVDTEAFF
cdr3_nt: TGTGCCAGCAGGTACAGGTGGGGGGATGTGGACACTGAAGCTTTCTTT

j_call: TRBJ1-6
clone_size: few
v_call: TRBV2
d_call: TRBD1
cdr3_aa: CASSGQGDSPLHF
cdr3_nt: TGTGCCAGCAGTGGACAGGGGGATTCACCCCTCCACTTT

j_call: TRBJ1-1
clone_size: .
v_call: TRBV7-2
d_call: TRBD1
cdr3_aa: CASSLKGAGEAFF
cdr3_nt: TGTGCCAGCAGCCTAAAGGGGGCGGGAGAAGCTTTCTTT